This TCR beta chain was retrieved from a study of blood T cell repertoires in COVID-19. Study as a whole: Acute and convalescent COVID-19 samples came from the United States, Italy and Spain. The analysed material was cDNA or gDNA that came from T cells, B-cell-depleted T cells, or PBMCs.

CDR1 is SQVTM and CDR2 is ANQGSEA in the germline V gene. CDR3 size: 12 residues. Trimming removed 3 bases at V and 5 bases at J, with 9 bases between. Using immunoSEQ multiplex PCR, the repertoire was profiled, and TCRdb retains in-frame clones only, with some absent. This sample yields about 310,000 clones, of which roughly nine tenths are seen a single time; less than 3.5% belongs to the top ten. This clonotype was sampled from a woman between 25 and 40 years old with COVID-19, enrolled during active disease. This chain connects TRBV29-1 to TRBJ2-3; no reliable D call. Source material: peripheral blood. The CDR3 coding sequence is TGCAGCGTTGAGCAGTACCTAGATACGCAGTATTTT. Its protein is CSVEQYLDTQYF.